Listed here are 6 T cell receptor beta chains from one sample, sequenced in a study of neurological immune-mediated disorders. MiXCR, applied by TCRdb to the 5' RACE reads, yields one record per CDR3 protein. This table holds under 50,000 distinct CDR3 sequences, roughly a quarter found once. The sequencing sample was made of PBMCs. The source of these receptors is a woman in her sixties or seventies in good health.

V gene TRBV29-1 combines with J gene TRBJ2-7; D ambiguous. Germline assignment: CDR1 SQVTM and CDR2 ANQGSEA. The length of the CDR3 is 14 residues. V dropped 5 bases and J dropped 8 bases, with 22 bases sitting between them. CDR3 bases: TGCAGCGTTATCCCCCCGGAGAGCCAGCTCAAGCAGTACTTC. Amino acid sequence: CSVIPPESQLKQYF.

This clonotype showed up many times. The rearrangement links TRBV4-3 to TRBJ2-1; tentative D call: TRBD1 (5 bases). With 4 bases removed from V and 8 bases from J, the gap between germline ends came to 18 bases. Looked up from germline, CDR1 is LGHNA and CDR2 is YSLEER. CDR3 length: 15 residues. CDR3 coding DNA: TGCGCCAGCAGCCCCAGGGAAAACCGGATCGATGAGCAGTTCTTC. Translation: CASSPRENRIDEQFF.

CDR3 protein: CASSLITGGNEQFF. DNA of the CDR3: TGTGCCAGCAGCTTGATAACAGGGGGTAATGAGCAGTTCTTC. The chain joins TRBV7-2 to TRBJ2-1, with 8 nucleotides matching TRBD1. This CDR3 comprises 14 residues. Germline values: CDR1 SGHTA, CDR2 FQGNSA. Trimming cost V 3 bases and J 7 bases; bases outside gene matches: 5.

This clonotype has at least ten counts. The V gene is TRBV5-1, the J gene TRBJ2-3; 7 positions agree with TRBD2. CDR3 length: 15 residues. The J segment lost 4 bases and the V segment lost 2 bases, leaving 7 bases of the junction unmatched. Germline lookup yields CDR1 SGHRS and CDR2 YFSETQ. DNA for the CDR3: TGCGCCAGCAGCTTACCGTCGGGGGGATCAGATACGCAGTATTTT. It yields the protein CASSLPSGGSDTQYF.

This chain joins TRBV10-3 and TRBJ2-3; possible D gene TRBD1, 5 bases. This CDR3 is built from 13 residues. Germline values: CDR1 ENHRY, CDR2 SYGVKD. Deletions cut 5 bases from V and 4 bases from J, with 10 bases between. This CDR3 reads CAISPGQADTQYF. CDR3 sequence (DNA): TGTGCCATCAGTCCAGGGCAGGCAGATACGCAGTATTTT.

This clonotype has a count of ten or more. The chain links TRBV7-9 to TRBJ1-2; 10 bases are a match to TRBD1. Germline V CDR1 and CDR2: SEHNR, FQNEAQ (reference sequence). The CDR3 runs to 13 residues. Trimming cost V 5 bases and J 7 bases; bases outside gene matches: 4. CDR3 nucleotides: TGTGCCAGCAGCCACCGGGACAGGGGTGGCTACACCTTC. Its translation: CASSHRDRGGYTF.